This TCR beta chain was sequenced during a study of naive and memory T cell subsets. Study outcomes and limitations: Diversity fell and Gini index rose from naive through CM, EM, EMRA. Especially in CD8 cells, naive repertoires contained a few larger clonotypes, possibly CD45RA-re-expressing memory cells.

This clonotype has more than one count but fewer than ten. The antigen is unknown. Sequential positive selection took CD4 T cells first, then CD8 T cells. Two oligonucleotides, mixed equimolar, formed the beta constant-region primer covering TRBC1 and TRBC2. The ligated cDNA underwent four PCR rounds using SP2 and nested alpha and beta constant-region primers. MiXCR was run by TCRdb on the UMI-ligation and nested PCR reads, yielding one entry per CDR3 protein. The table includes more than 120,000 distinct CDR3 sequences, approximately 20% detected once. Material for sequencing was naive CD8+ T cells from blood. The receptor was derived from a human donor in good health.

CDR3: CAISGGVKAGYGYTF. DNA of the CDR3: TGTGCCATCAGTGGGGGGGTCAAGGCCGGGTATGGCTACACCTTC. The genes are TRBV10-3 and TRBJ1-2; perhaps TRBD1 as D (5 bases). Germline CDR1 ENHRY, CDR2 SYGVKD. V lost 4 bases, J lost 5 bases, and 17 bases lay in between. CDR3 length: 15 residues.